This TCR beta chain was sequenced during a study of cytomegalovirus exposure and HLA in healthy donors. Whole-study context: The 90 to 150 validation repertoires were produced on the same platform as the 650 to 800 repertoires of the first cohort. This was reported in a later analysis.

The V end was cut by 4 bases, the J end by 2 bases, with 13 bases between. The CDR3 totals 14 residues. CDR1 and CDR2 (germline): SGHNT, YYREEE (reference sequence). The table came from immunoSEQ multiplex PCR; TCRdb's copy has only in-frame clones and leaves some out. The table records about 100,000 clones, approximately 96% of them present only once. The sequencing sample was made of PBMCs. This receptor was identified in a woman between 18 and 30 years old in good health and CMV-seronegative. This chain links TRBV5-4 with TRBJ2-7; TRBD2 is a possible D gene (5 bases). The CDR3 region has the DNA TGTGCCAGCAGCGCGAGGGAGCCCCCCTACGAGCAGTACTTC. The encoded protein is CASSAREPPYEQYF.